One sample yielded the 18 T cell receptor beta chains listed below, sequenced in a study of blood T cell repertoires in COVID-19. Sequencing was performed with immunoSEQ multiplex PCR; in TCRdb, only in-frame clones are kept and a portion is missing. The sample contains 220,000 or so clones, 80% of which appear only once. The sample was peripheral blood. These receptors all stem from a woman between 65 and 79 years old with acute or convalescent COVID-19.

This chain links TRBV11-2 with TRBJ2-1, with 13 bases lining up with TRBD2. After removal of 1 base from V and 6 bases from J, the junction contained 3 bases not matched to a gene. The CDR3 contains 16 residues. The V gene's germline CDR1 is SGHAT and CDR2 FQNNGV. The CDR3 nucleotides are TGTGCCAGCAGCTTAGGTACTAGCGGGAGGGCCAATGAGCAGTTCTTC. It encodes CASSLGTSGRANEQFF.

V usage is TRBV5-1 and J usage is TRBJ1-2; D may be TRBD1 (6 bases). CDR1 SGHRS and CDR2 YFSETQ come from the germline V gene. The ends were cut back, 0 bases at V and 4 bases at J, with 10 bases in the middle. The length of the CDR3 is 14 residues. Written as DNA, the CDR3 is TGCGCCAGCAGCTTGGTAACAGGGAGCTATGGCTACACCTTC. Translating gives CASSLVTGSYGYTF.

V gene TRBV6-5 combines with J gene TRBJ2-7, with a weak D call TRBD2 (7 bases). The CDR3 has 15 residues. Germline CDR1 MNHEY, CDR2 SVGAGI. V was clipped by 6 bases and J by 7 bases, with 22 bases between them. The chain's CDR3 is CASRSGGAGHEEQYF. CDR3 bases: TGTGCCAGCAGGAGTGGGGGGGCAGGGCATGAGGAGCAGTACTTC.

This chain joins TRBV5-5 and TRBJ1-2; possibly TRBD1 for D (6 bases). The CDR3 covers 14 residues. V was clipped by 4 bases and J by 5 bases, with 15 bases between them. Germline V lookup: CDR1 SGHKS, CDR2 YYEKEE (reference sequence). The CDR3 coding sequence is TGTGCCAGCAGCCGTCGGGACAAGGATTATGGCTACACCTTC. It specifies CASSRRDKDYGYTF.

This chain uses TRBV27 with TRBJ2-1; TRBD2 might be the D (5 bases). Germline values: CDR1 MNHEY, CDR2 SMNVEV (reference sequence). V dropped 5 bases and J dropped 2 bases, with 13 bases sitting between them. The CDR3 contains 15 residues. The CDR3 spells CASSPIGEPYNEQFF. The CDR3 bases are TGTGCCAGCAGTCCCATCGGGGAACCCTACAATGAGCAGTTCTTC.

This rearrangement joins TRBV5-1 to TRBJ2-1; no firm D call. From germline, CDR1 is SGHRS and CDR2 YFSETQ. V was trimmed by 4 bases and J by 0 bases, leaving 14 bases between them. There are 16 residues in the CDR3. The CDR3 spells CASSPRAPSSYNEQFF. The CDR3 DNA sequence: TGCGCCAGCAGCCCCCGCGCCCCAAGCTCCTACAATGAGCAGTTCTTC. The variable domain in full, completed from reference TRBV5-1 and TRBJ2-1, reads KAGVTQTPRYLIKTRGQQVTLSCSPISGHRSVSWYQQTPGQGLQFLFEYFSETQRNKGNFPGRFSGRQFSNSRSEMNVSTLELGDSALYLCASSPRAPSSYNEQFFGPGTRLTVL.

The CDR3 spells CASSTSGGAGDTQYF. In DNA form, the CDR3 reads TGTGCCAGTAGTACTAGCGGGGGGGCAGGAGATACGCAGTATTTT. The chain carries TRBV19 and TRBJ2-3, with 12 nucleotides matching TRBD2. Germline V gene data show CDR1 as LNHDA and CDR2 as SQIVND (reference sequence). This CDR3 region has 15 residues. Trimming cost V 4 bases and J 5 bases; bases outside gene matches: 4. Full variable domain (missing parts from reference TRBV19 and TRBJ2-3): DGGITQSPKYLFRKEGQNVTLSCEQNLNHDAMYWYRQDPGQGLRLIYYSQIVNDFQKGDIAEGYSVSREKKESFPLTVTSAQKNPTAFYLCASSTSGGAGDTQYFGPGTRLTVL.

The CDR3 is CASSPGRSLETQYF. The DNA of the CDR3 is TGCGCCAGCAGCCCCGGCAGGTCGCTAGAGACCCAGTACTTC. The chain joins TRBV5-1 to TRBJ2-5, with D unclear. Deletions cut 4 bases from V and 4 bases from J, with 14 bases between. The length of the CDR3 is 14 residues. The germline CDR1 and CDR2 sequences are SGHRS and YFSETQ.

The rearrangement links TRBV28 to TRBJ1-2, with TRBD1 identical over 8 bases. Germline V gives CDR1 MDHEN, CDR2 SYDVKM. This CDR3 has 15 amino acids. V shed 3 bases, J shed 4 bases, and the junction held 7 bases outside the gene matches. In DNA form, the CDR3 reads TGTGCCAGCAGTTTTCTACAGGGGGTTGTCTATGGCTACACCTTC. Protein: CASSFLQGVVYGYTF.

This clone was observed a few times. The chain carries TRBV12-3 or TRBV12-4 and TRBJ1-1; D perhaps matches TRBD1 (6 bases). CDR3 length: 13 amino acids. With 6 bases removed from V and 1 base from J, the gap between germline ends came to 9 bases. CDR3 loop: CASSAGENTEAFF. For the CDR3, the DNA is TGTGCCAGCAGCGCAGGGGAGAACACTGAAGCTTTCTTT.

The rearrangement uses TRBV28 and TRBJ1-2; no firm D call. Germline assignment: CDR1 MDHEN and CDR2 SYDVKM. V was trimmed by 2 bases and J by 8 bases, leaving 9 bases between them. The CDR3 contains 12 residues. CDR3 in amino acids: CASSLSSLGYTF. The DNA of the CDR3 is TGTGCCAGCAGTTTAAGTAGCTTGGGCTACACCTTC.

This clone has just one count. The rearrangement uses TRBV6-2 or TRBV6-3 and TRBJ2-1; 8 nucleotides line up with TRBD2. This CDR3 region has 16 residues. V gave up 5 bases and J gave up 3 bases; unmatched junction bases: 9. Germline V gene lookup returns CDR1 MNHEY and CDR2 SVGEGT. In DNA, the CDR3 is TGTGCCAGCAGTCCCCTAGCGGGCGGACGCTACAATGAGCAGTTCTTC. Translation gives CASSPLAGGRYNEQFF.

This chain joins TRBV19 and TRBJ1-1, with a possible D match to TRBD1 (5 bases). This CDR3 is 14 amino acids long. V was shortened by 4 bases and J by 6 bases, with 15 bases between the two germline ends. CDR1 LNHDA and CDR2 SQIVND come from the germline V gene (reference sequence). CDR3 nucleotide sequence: TGTGCCAGTAGTAGGACAATAGGAGGGCCTGAAGCTTTCTTT. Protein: CASSRTIGGPEAFF.

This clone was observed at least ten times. This CDR3 reads CASSQVRDPGYEQYF. CDR3 DNA sequence: TGTGCCAGCAGCCAAGTGAGGGATCCGGGCTACGAGCAGTACTTC. This sequence joins TRBV3-1 (or the pseudogene TRBV3-2) and TRBJ2-7; a weak D match, TRBD2 (5 bases). V was trimmed by 1 base and J by 3 bases, leaving 13 bases between them. This CDR3 region has 15 residues. Germline assignment: CDR1 LGHDT and CDR2 YNNKEL (reference sequence).

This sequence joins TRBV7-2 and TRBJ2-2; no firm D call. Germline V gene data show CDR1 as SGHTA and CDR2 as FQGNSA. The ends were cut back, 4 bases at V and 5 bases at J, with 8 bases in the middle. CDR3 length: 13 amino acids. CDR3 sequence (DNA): TGTGCCAGCAGCTCTACGGAGACCGGGGAGCTGTTTTTT. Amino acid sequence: CASSSTETGELFF.

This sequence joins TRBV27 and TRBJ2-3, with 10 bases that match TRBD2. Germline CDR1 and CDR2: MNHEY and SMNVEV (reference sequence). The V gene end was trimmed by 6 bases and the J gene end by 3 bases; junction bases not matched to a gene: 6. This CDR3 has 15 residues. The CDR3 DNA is TGTGCCAGCAGACCTTTGACTAGCGGGACAGATACGCAGTATTTT. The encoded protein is CASRPLTSGTDTQYF.

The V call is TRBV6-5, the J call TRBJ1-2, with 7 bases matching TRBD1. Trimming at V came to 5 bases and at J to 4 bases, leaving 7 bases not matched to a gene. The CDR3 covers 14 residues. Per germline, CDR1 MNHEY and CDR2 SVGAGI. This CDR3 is CASSPQDRSYGYTF. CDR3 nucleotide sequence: TGTGCCAGCAGTCCCCAGGACAGGAGCTATGGCTACACCTTC.

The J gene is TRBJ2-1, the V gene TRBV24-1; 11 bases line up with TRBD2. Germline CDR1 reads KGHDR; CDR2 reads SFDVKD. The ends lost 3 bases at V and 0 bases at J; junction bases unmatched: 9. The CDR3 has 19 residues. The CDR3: CATSDPLPGLADSYNEQFF. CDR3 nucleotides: TGTGCCACCAGTGATCCCCTCCCGGGACTAGCGGACTCCTACAATGAGCAGTTCTTC.